The rows below give T cell receptor beta chains drawn from one sample of a study of T cells after yellow fever vaccination. TCRdb re-called the 5' RACE reads through MiXCR, storing one row per CDR3 protein. This sample has 29,000 or so distinct CDR3 sequences, with 5% found just once. The specimen was CD8+ T cells sorted from PBMCs, collected 10 days after the yellow fever booster vaccination. These receptors came from a man aged 25-40 years who received the YFV17D yellow fever vaccine. CDR3s leave out the opening cysteine and the closing phenylalanine or tryptophan. Each record gives: V gene, J gene, CDR3 protein.

v_gene: TRBV5-6
j_gene: TRBJ2-7
CDR3aa: ASSLSFSGLSSYEQY

v_gene: TRBV29-1
j_gene: TRBJ2-1
CDR3aa: SGWGSSGSEGEDEQF

v_gene: TRBV20-1
j_gene: TRBJ2-6
CDR3aa: SARAMDRGQPWANVLT

v_gene: TRBV29-1
j_gene: TRBJ2-5
CDR3aa: SVLRGHQETQY

v_gene: TRBV6-5
j_gene: TRBJ2-5
CDR3aa: ASSYSVGGRVETQY

v_gene: TRBV28
j_gene: TRBJ2-7
CDR3aa: ASSSGLAFEQY

v_gene: TRBV6-5
j_gene: TRBJ2-1
CDR3aa: ASSYSAGHNEQF

v_gene: TRBV12-3/TRBV12-4
j_gene: TRBJ2-2
CDR3aa: ASSFGAGELF

v_gene: TRBV6-2/TRBV6-3
j_gene: TRBJ2-2
CDR3aa: ASTLREVTGELF

v_gene: TRBV4-2
j_gene: TRBJ2-1
CDR3aa: ASSRAGAYNEQF